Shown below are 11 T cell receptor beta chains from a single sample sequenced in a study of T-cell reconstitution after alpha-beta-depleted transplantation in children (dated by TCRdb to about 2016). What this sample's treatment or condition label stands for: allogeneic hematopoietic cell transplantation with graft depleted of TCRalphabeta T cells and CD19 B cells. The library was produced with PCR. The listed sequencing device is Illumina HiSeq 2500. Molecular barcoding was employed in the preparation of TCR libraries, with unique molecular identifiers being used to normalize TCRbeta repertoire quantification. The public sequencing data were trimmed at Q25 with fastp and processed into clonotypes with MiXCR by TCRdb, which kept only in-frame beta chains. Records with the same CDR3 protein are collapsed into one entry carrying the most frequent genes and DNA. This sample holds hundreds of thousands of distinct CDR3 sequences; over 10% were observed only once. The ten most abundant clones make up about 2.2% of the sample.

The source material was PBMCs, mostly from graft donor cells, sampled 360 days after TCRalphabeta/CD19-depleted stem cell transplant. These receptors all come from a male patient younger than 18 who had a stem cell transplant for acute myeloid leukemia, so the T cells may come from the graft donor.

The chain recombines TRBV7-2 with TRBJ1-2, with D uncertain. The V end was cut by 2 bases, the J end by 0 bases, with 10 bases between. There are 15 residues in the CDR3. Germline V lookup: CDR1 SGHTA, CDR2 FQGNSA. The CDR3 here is CASSLTADPNYGYTF. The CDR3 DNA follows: TGTGCCAGCAGCTTAACGGCAGACCCTAACTATGGCTACACCTTC.

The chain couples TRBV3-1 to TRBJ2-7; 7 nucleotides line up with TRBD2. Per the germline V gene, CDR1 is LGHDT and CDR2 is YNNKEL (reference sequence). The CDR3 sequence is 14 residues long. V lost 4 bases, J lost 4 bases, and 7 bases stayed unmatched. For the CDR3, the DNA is TGTGCCAGCAGCCTGATTGGGACTAAGTACGAGCAGTACTTC. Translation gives CASSLIGTKYEQYF.

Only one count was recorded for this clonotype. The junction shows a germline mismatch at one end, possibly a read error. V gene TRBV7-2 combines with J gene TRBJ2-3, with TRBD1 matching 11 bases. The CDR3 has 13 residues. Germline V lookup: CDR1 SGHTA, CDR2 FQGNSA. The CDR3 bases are TGTGCCAGCAGCTTAGCCAGGACAGGGGGCCCACATTTT. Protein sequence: CASSLARTGGPHF.

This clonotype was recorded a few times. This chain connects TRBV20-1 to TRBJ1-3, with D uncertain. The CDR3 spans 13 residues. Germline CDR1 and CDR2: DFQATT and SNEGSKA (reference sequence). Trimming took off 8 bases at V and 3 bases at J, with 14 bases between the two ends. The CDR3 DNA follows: TGCAGTTTATTGAGAGGAGATGGAAACACCATATATTTT. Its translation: CSLLRGDGNTIYF.

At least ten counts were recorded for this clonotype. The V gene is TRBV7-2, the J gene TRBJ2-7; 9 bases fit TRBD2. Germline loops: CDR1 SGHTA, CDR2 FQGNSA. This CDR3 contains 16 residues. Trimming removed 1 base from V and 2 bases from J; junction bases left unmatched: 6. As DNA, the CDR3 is TGTGCCAGCAGCTTAGAAGGACTAGCGAGGGCCTACGAGCAGTACTTC. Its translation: CASSLEGLARAYEQYF.

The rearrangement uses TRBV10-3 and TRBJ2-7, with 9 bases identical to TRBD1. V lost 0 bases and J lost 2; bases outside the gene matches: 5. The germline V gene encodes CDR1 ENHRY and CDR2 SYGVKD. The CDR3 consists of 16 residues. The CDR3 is CAISESRDRVTYEQYF. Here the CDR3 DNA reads TGTGCCATCAGTGAGTCTAGGGACAGGGTAACCTACGAGCAGTACTTC.

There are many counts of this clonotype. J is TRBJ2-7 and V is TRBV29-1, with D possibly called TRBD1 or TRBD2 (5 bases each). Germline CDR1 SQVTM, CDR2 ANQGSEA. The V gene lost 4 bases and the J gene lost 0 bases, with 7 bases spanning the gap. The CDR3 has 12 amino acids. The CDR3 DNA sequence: TGCAGCGTTGGGGACGGCTCCTACGAGCAGTACTTC. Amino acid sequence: CSVGDGSYEQYF.

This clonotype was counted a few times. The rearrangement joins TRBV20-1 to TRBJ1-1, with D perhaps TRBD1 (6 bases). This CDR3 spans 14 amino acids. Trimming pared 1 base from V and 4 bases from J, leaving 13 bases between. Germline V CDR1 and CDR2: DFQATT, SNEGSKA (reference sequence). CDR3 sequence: CSARGGGPGTEAFF. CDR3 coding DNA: TGCAGTGCTAGAGGGGGGGGGCCAGGCACTGAAGCTTTCTTT.

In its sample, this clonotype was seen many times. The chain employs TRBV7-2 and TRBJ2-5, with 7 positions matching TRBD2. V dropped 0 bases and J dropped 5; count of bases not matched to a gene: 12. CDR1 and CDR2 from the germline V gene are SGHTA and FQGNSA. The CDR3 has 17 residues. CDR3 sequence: CASSLAGLAVPRETQYF. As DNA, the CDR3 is TGTGCCAGCAGCTTAGCGGGTCTAGCGGTCCCCAGGGAGACCCAGTACTTC.

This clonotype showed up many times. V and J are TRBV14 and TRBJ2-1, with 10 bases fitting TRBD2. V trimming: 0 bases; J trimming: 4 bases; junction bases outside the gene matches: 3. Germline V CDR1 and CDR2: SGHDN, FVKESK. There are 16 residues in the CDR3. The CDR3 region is CASSQDGTSEYNEQFF. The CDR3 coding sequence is TGTGCCAGCAGCCAAGATGGGACTAGCGAATACAATGAGCAGTTCTTC.

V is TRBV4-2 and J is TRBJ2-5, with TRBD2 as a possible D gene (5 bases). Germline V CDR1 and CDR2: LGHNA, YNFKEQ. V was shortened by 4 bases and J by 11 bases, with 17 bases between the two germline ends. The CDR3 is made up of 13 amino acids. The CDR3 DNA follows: TGTGCCAGCAGCCTAGACATTCTAAGAGGGCAGTACTTC. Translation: CASSLDILRGQYF.